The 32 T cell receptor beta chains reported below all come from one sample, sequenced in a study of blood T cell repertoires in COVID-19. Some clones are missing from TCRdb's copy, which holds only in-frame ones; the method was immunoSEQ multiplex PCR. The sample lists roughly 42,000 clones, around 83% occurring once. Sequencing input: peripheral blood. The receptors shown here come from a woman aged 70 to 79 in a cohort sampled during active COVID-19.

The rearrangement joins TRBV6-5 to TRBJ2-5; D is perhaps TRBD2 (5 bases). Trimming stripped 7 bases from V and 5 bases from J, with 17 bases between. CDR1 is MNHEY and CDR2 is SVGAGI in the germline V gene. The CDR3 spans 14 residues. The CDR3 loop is CASNRIAGEETQYF. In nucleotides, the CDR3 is TGTGCCAGCAATAGAATAGCCGGGGAGGAGACCCAGTACTTC.

The CDR3 nucleotides read TGTGCCAGCAGTTCGCGGGGGCTTACAGCAGATACGCAGTATTTT. As protein: CASSSRGLTADTQYF. The rearrangement joins TRBV6-5 to TRBJ2-3; TRBD2 is a possible D gene (7 bases). The CDR3 has 15 residues. Germline V gives CDR1 MNHEY, CDR2 SVGAGI. Deletions cut 4 bases from V and 4 bases from J, with 15 bases between.

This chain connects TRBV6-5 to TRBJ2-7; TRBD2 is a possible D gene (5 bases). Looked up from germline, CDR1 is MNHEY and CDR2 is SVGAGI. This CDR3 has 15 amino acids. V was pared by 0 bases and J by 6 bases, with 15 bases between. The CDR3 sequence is CASSYSFSGVVEQYF. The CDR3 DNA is TGTGCCAGCAGTTACTCGTTTTCCGGGGTGGTCGAGCAGTACTTC.

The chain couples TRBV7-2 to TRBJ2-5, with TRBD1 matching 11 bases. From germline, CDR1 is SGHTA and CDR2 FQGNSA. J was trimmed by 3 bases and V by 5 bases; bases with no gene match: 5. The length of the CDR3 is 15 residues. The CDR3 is CASSSRDRGEETQYF. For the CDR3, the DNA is TGTGCCAGCAGCAGCCGGGACAGGGGGGAAGAGACCCAGTACTTC.

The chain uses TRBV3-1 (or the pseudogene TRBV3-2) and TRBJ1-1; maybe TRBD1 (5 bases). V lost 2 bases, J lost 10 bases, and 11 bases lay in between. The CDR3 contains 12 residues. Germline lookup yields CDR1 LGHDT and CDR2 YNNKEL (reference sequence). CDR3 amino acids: CASSQQGRLAFF. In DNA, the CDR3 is TGTGCCAGCAGCCAACAGGGAAGGTTAGCTTTCTTT.

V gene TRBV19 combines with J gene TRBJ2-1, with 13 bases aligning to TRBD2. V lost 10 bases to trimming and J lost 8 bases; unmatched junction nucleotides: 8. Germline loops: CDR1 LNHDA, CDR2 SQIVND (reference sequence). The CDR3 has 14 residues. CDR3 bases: TGTGCCACTCAACTAGCGGGAGGGTCCTATGAGCAGTTCTTC. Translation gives CATQLAGGSYEQFF. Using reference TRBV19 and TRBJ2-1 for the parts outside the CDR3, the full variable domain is DGGITQSPKYLFRKEGQNVTLSCEQNLNHDAMYWYRQDPGQGLRLIYYSQIVNDFQKGDIAEGYSVSREKKESFPLTVTSAQKNPTAFYLCATQLAGGSYEQFFGPGTRLTVL.

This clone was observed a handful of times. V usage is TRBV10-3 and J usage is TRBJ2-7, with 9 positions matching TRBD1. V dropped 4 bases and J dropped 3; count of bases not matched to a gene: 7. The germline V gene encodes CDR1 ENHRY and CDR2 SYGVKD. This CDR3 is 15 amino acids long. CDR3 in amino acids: CAISGGQGHNYEQYF. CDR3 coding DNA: TGTGCCATCAGTGGGGGACAGGGACATAACTACGAGCAGTACTTC.

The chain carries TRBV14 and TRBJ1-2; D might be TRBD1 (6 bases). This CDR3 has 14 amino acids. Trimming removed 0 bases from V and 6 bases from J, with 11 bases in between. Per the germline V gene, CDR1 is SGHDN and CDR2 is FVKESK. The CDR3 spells CASSQERGGNGYTF. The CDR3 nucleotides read TGTGCCAGCAGCCAAGAGAGGGGGGGAAATGGCTACACCTTC.

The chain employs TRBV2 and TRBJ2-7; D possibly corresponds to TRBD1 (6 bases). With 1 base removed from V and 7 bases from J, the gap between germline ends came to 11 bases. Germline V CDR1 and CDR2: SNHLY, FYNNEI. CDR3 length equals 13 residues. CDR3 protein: CASSEGGLWEQYF. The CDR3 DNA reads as TGTGCCAGCAGTGAAGGGGGGCTTTGGGAGCAGTACTTC.

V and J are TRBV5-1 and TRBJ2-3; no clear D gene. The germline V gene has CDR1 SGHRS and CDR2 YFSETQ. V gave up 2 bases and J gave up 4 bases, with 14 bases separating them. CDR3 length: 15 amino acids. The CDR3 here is CASSFGVGVADTQYF. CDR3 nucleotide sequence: TGCGCCAGCAGCTTCGGCGTCGGAGTCGCAGATACGCAGTATTTT. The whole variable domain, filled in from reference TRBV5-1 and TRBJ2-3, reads KAGVTQTPRYLIKTRGQQVTLSCSPISGHRSVSWYQQTPGQGLQFLFEYFSETQRNKGNFPGRFSGRQFSNSRSEMNVSTLELGDSALYLCASSFGVGVADTQYFGPGTRLTVL.

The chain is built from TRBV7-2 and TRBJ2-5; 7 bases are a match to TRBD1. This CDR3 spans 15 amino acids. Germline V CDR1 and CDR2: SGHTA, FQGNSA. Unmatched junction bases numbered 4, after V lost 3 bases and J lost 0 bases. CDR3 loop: CASSLWDSHQETQYF. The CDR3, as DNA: TGTGCCAGCAGCTTGTGGGACAGCCACCAAGAGACCCAGTACTTC.

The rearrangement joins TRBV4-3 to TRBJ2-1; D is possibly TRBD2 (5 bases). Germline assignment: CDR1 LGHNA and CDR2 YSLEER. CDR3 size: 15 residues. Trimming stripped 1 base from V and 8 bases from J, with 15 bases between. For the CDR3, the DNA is TGCGCCAGCAGCCAAGCGAGGGCGCCGACCGATGAGCAGTTCTTC. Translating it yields CASSQARAPTDEQFF.

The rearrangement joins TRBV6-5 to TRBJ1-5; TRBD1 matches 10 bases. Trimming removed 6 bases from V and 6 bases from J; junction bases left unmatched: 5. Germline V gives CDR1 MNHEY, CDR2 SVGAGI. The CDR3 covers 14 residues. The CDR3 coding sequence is TGTGCCAGCAGCCGTTGGACAGGGGGTCAGCCCCAGCATTTT. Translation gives CASSRWTGGQPQHF.

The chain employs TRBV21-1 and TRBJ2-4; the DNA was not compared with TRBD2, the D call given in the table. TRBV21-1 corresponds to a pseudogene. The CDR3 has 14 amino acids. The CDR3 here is CATQKAGDENIQYF. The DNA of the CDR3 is TGTGCCACCCAGAAAGCGGGAGACGAAAACATTCAGTACTTC.

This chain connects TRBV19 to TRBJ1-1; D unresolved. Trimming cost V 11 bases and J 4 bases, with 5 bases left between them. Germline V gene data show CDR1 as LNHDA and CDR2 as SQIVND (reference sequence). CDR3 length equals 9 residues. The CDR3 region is CAPVTEAFF. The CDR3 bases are TGTGCCCCCGTCACTGAAGCTTTCTTT. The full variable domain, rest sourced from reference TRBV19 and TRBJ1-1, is DGGITQSPKYLFRKEGQNVTLSCEQNLNHDAMYWYRQDPGQGLRLIYYSQIVNDFQKGDIAEGYSVSREKKESFPLTVTSAQKNPTAFYLCAPVTEAFFGQGTRLTVV.

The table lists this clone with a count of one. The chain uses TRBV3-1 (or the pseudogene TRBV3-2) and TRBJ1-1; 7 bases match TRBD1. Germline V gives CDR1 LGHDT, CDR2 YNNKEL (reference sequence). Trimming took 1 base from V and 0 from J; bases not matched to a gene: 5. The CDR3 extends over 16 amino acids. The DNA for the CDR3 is TGTGCCAGCAGCCAAGGTGTAGGGGGCTTGAACACTGAAGCTTTCTTT. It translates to CASSQGVGGLNTEAFF.

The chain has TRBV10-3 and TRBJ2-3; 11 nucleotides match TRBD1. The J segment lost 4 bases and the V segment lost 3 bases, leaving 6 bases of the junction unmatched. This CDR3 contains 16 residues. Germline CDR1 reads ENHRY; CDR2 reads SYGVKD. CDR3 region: CAISDPGQGASDTQYF. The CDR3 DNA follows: TGTGCCATCAGTGATCCCGGACAGGGGGCTTCAGATACGCAGTATTTT.

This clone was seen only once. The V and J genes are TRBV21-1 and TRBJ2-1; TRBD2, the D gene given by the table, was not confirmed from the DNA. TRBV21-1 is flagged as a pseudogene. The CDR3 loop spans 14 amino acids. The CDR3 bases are TGTGCCAGCAGCCCAAAGCGCCAACGGCATGAGCAGTTCTTC. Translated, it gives CASSPKRQRHEQFF.

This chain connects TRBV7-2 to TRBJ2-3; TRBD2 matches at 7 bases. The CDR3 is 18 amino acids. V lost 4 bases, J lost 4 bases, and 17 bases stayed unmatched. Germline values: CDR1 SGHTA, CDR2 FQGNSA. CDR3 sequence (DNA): TGTGCCAGCAGCTCAAACCTTCTACACGGGAGGAGGTCAGATACGCAGTATTTT. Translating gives CASSSNLLHGRRSDTQYF.

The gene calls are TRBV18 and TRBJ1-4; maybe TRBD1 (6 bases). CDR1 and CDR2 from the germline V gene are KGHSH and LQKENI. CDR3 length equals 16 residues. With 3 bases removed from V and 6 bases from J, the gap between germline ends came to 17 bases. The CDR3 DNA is TGTGCCAGCTCACCCCAGCGCGGGGGCACCCATGAAAAACTGTTTTTT. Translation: CASSPQRGGTHEKLFF.

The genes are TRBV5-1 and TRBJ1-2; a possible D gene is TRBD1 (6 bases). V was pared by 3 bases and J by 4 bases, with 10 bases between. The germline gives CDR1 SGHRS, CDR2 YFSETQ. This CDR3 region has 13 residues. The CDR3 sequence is CASSSDSLYGYTF. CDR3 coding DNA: TGCGCCAGCAGCTCGGACAGCCTCTATGGCTACACCTTC.

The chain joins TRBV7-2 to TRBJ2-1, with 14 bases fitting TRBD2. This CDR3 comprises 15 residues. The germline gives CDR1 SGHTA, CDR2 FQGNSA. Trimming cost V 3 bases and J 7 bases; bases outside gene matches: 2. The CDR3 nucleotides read TGTGCCAGCAGCTTTTGGACTAGCGGGGGGAATGAGCAGTTCTTC. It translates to CASSFWTSGGNEQFF.

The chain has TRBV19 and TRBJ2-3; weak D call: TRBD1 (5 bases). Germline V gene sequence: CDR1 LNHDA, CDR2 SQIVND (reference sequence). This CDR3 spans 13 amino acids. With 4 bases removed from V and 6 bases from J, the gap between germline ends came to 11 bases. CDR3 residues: CASSTQGADTQYF. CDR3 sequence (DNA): TGTGCCAGTAGTACTCAAGGGGCGGATACGCAGTATTTT.

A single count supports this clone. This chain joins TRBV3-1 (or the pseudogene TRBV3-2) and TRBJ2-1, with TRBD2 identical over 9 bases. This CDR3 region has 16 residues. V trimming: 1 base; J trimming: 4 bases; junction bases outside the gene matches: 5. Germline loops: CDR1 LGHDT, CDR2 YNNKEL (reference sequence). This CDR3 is CASSQALAGGYNEQFF. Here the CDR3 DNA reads TGTGCCAGCAGCCAAGCTCTGGCGGGAGGGTACAATGAGCAGTTCTTC.

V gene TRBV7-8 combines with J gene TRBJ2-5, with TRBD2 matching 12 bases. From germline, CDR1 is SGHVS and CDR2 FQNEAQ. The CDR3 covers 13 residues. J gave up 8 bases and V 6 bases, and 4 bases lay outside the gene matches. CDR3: CASSMTSGRTQYF. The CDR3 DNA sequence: TGTGCCAGCAGTATGACTAGCGGGAGAACCCAGTACTTC.

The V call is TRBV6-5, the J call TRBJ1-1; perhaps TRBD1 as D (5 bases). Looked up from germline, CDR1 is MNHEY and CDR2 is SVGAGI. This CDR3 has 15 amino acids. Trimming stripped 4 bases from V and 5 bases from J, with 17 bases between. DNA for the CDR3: TGTGCCAGCAGTTCGCCTGCGTGGGGGGGTACTGAAGCTTTCTTT. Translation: CASSSPAWGGTEAFF.

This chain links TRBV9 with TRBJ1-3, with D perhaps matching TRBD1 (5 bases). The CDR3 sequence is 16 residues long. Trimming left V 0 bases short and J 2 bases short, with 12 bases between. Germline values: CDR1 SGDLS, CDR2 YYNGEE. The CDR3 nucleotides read TGTGCCAGCAGCGTAGCCGCCGACAGCGCTGGAAACACCATATATTTT. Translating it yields CASSVAADSAGNTIYF.

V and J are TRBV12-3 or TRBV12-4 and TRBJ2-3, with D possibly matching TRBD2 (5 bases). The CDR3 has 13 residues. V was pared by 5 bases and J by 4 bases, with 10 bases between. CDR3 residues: CASSMLGADTQYF. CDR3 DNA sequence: TGTGCCAGCAGTATGTTGGGAGCAGATACGCAGTATTTT.

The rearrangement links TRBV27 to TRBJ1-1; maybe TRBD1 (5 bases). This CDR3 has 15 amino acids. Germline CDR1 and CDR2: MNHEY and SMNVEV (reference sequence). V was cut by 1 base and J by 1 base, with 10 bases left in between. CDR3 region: CASSLFGRENTEAFF. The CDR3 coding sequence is TGTGCCAGCAGTTTATTCGGCAGGGAGAACACTGAAGCTTTCTTT.

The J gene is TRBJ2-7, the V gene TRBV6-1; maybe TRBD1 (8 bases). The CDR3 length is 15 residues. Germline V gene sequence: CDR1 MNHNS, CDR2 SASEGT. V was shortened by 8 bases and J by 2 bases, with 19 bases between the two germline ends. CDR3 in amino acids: CASGDGTGGAYEQYF. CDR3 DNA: TGTGCCAGCGGGGACGGAACAGGGGGGGCCTACGAGCAGTACTTC.

CDR3 in DNA: TGTGCCAGCGTCGCCGGGACAGGGGTATTGGCAGATACGCAGTATTTT. Amino acid sequence: CASVAGTGVLADTQYF. V is TRBV7-8 and J is TRBJ2-3; 10 bases map to TRBD1. The germline V gene has CDR1 SGHVS and CDR2 FQNEAQ. V was pared by 8 bases and J by 4 bases, with 12 bases of the junction left unmatched. The CDR3 is made up of 16 amino acids.

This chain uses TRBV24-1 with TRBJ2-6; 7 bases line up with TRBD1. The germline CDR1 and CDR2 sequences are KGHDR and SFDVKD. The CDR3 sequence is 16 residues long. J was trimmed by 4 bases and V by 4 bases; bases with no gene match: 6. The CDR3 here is CATSEDRDPGANVLTF. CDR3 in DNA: TGTGCCACCAGTGAAGACAGGGATCCCGGGGCCAACGTCCTGACTTTC.